This T cell receptor beta chain derives from a study of T cell responses to AZD1222 COVID-19 vaccine. Overall study findings and caveats: Of spike-specific TCRs, nearly half reportedly target regions left unmutated in variants. Recipients of two AZD1222 doses showed rising Spike-specific TCR breadth and depth. Regions 160-218 and 743-854 held dominance among vaccine-associated CD4 TCRs, which spanned spike.

Regarding this clone: The target antigen is unknown.

Analysis merged second doses at about 4 or about 12 weeks. Repertoires were generated with immunoSEQ multiplex PCR, while TCRdb's copy carries only in-frame clones and drops some. The sample comprises 150,000 to 200,000 clones, around 94% of which are singletons, and 5.1% rests with the top ten. This CDR3 spans 11 amino acids. V lost 6 bases to trimming and J lost 3 bases, with 6 bases between them. Germline CDR1 and CDR2: SQVTM and ANQGSEA. The sample consisted of peripheral blood, taken 28 days after the second AZD1222 dose. The clonotype was recovered from an adult who received the AZD1222 COVID-19 vaccine. This chain links TRBV29-1 with TRBJ2-1; D is perhaps TRBD2 (5 bases). The CDR3: CSVGNYNEQFF. In DNA, the CDR3 is TGCAGCGTCGGGAACTACAATGAGCAGTTCTTC.